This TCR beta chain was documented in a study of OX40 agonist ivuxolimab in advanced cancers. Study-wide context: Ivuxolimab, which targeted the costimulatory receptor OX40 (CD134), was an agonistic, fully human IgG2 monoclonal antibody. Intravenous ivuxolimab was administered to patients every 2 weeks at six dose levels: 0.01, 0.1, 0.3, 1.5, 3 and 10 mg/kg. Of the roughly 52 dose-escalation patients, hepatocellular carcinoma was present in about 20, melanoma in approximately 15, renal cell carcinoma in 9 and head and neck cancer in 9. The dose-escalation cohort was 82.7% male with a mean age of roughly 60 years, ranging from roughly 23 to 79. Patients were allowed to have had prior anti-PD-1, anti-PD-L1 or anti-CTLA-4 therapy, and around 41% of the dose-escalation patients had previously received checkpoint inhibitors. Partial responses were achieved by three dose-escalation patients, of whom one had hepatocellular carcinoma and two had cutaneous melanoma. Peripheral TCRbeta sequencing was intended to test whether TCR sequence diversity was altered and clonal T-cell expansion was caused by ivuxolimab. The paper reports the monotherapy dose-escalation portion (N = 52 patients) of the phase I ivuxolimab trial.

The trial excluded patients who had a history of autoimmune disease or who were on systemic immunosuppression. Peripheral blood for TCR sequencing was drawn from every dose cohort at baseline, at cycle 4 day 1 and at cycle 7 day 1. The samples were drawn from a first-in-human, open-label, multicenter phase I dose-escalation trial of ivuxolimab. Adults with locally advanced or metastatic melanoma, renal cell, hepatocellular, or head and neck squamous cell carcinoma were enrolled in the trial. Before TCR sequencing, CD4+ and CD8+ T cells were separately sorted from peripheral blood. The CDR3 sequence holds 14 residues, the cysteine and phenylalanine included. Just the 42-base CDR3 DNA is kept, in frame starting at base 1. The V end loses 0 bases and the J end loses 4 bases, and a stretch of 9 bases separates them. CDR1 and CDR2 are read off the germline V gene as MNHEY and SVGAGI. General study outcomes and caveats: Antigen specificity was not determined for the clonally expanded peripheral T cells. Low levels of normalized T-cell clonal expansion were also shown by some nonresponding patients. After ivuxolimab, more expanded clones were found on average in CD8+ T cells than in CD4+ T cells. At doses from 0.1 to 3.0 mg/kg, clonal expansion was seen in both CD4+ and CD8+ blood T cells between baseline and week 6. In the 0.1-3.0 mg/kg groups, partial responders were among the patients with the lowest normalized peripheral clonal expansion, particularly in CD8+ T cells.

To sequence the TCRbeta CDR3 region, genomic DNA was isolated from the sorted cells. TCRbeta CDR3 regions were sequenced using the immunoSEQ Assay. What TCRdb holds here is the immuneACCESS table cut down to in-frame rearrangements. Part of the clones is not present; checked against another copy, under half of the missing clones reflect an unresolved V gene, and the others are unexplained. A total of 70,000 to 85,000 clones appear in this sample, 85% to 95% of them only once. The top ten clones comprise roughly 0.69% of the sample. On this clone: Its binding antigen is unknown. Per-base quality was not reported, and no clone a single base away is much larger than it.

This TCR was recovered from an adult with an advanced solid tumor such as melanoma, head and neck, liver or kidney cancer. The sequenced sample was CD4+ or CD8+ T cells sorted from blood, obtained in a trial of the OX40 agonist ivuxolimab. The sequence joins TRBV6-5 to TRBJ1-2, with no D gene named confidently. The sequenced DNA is TGTGCCAGCAGTTACTCGAAGGAGTCCTATGGCTACACCTTC. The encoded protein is CASSYSKESYGYTF.